This TCR beta chain was retrieved from a study of T cell responses to AZD1222 COVID-19 vaccine. Regarding the study as a whole: Reportedly, close to half of spike-specific TCRs are directed against unmutated variant regions. At study baseline, merely a handful of AZD1222 recipients were seropositive. Possibly, clonal diversity was underestimated; donors were largely white British and included more females. Recipients of two AZD1222 doses showed rising Spike-specific TCR breadth and depth.

For this clone: Its antigen is unknown.

Data came from immunoSEQ multiplex PCR; TCRdb stores just in-frame clones and leaves some out. The sample lists 210,000 or so clones; approximately 94% were seen once. Deletions cut 1 base from V and 4 bases from J, with 7 bases between. Germline CDR1 reads MNHNS; CDR2 reads SASEGT. The CDR3 is 13 amino acids. This specimen consisted of peripheral blood, obtained 28 days after the second dose of the MenACWY control vaccine. The chain uses TRBV6-1 and TRBJ1-2; D uncertain. The receptor was derived from an adult who received the MenACWY meningococcal vaccine as a control. CDR3 nucleotides: TGTGCCAGCAGTGAAGTAGGGCCCTATGGCTACACCTTC. This sequence encodes CASSEVGPYGYTF.